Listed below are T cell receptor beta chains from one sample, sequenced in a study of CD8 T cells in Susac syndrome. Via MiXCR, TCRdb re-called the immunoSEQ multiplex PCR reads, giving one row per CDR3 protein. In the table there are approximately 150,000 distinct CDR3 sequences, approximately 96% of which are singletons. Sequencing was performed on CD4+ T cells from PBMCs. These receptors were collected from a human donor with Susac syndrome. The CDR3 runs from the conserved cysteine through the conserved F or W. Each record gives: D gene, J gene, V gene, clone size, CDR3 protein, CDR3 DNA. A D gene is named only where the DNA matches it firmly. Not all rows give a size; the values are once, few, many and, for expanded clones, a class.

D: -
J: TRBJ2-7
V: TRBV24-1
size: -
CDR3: CATSDALGGYEQYF
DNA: TGTGCCACCAGTGACGCCCTGGGGGGATACGAGCAGTACTTC

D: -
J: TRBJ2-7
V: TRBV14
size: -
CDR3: CASNPRVDYEQYF
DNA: TGTGCCAGCAATCCGCGGGTGGACTACGAGCAGTACTTC

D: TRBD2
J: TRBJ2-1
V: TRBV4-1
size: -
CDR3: CASSQGRSFIAGGPSNEQFF
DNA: TGCGCCAGCAGCCAAGGACGTAGCTTCATAGCGGGAGGGCCGAGTAATGAGCAGTTCTTC

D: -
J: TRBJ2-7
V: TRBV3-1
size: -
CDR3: CASSQVGEQYF
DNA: TGTGCCAGCAGCCAGGTCGGCGAGCAGTACTTC

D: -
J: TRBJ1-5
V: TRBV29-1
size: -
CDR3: CSVATGGASNQPQHF
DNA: TGCAGCGTTGCAACCGGGGGCGCGAGCAATCAGCCCCAGCATTTT

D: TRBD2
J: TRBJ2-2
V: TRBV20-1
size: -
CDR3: CSARIMVAGGYGGELFF
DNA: TGCAGTGCTAGAATCATGGTAGCGGGGGGGTATGGCGGGGAGCTGTTTTTT

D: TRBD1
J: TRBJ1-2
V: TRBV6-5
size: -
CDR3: CASSYSRGHTSNYGYTF
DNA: TGTGCCAGCAGTTACTCAAGGGGGCACACTTCTAACTATGGCTACACCTTC

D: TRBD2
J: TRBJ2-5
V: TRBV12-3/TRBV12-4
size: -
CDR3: CASSRASGTGETQYF
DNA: TGTGCCAGCAGTCGGGCTAGCGGGACTGGAGAGACCCAGTACTTC

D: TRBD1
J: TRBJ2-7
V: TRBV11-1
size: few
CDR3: CASSSGQGGEQYF
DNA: TGTGCCAGCAGCTCTGGACAGGGCGGCGAGCAGTACTTC

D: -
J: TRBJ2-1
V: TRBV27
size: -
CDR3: CASRGTNYNEQFF
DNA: TGTGCCAGCAGGGGGACCAACTACAATGAGCAGTTCTTC